The TCR beta chain described here comes from a study of CD8 T cells in Susac syndrome. About 0.5 to 1 ug RNA was reverse transcribed with random hexamers. Amplification of the TCR beta CDR3 was carried out by immunoSEQ multiplex PCR, which spanned a total of 54 Vbeta and 13 Jbeta segments. Each CDR3 protein is one row after TCRdb ran MiXCR on the immunoSEQ multiplex PCR reads. The sample comprises some 170,000 distinct CDR3 sequences, roughly 94% of which are singletons, and about 0.1% rests with the top ten. Sequencing of TCR beta was performed on blood CD8+ and CD4+ T cells. Negative magnetic isolation gave CD8+ and CD4+ cells; FACS enriched CD8+ TEMRA. CDR3 size: 15 residues. The germline CDR1 and CDR2 sequences are MNHEY and SMNVEV (reference sequence). V dropped 6 bases and J dropped 2; count of bases not matched to a gene: 4.

The receptor's source is a human donor in good health. This rearrangement joins TRBV27 to TRBJ2-6; TRBD1 matches 7 bases. The sequenced material came from CD4+ T cells from PBMCs. The CDR3 coding sequence is TGTGCCAGCAGGGATACAGGGGCTGGGGCCAACGTCCTGACTTTC. This gives the protein CASRDTGAGANVLTF.